These T cell receptor beta chains were read from a single sample in a study of breast tumors, draining lymph nodes, adjacent tissues. TCRdb redid the calling of the multiplex PCR reads with MiXCR, one entry per CDR3 protein. This table holds nearly 200,000 distinct CDR3 sequences, 30% to 40% found once. Sequencing was done on a sample of axillary lymph node tissue. Receptors originate from a female donor with breast cancer. Some clones in this sample may be carry-over from other donors' samples. Each CDR3 is given with its conserved first and last residue. A D gene is named only where the DNA matches it firmly. Part of the rows lack a size; the others show once, few, many or a class for expanded clones.

clone size: many; J gene: TRBJ2-1; D gene: TRBD1; V gene: TRBV5-5; CDR3 DNA: TGTGCCAGCAGCTTGGGTCCAGGGGGCGATGAGCAGTTCTTC; CDR3 protein: CASSLGPGGDEQFF
clone size: -; J gene: TRBJ2-7; D gene: TRBD2; V gene: TRBV9; CDR3 DNA: TGTGCCAGCAGCGTAGATCTAGCGGGAGGGCACGGTTCCGCCGAGCAGTACTTC; CDR3 protein: CASSVDLAGGHGSAEQYF
clone size: -; J gene: TRBJ2-1; D gene: TRBD2; V gene: TRBV6-2/TRBV6-3; CDR3 DNA: TGTGCCAGCATCCTCGGACTAGTCGGGTACAATGAGCAGTTCTTC; CDR3 protein: CASILGLVGYNEQFF
clone size: many; J gene: TRBJ2-5; D gene: -; V gene: TRBV5-1; CDR3 DNA: TGCGCCAGCAGCTGGACAGCCCAAGAGACCCAGTACTTC; CDR3 protein: CASSWTAQETQYF
clone size: many; J gene: TRBJ2-3; D gene: TRBD1; V gene: TRBV12-3/TRBV12-4; CDR3 DNA: TGTGCCAGCAGTCGGGACAGGGTGTCTGGCACAGATACGCAGTATTTT; CDR3 protein: CASSRDRVSGTDTQYF
clone size: -; J gene: TRBJ2-7; D gene: TRBD2; V gene: TRBV7-6; CDR3 DNA: TGTGCCAGCAGCCAAGAGTCTAGCGGGCACTACGAACAGCACTTC; CDR3 protein: CASSQESSGHYEQHF
clone size: few; J gene: TRBJ2-1; D gene: -; V gene: TRBV6-2/TRBV6-3; CDR3 DNA: TGTGCCAGCAACCCGCCCGGGGTTTACAATGAGCAGTTCTTC; CDR3 protein: CASNPPGVYNEQFF
clone size: many; J gene: TRBJ2-7; D gene: TRBD1; V gene: TRBV11-2; CDR3 DNA: TGTGCCAGCAGCTGGGACAGGGTGAAAAACGAGCAGTACTTC; CDR3 protein: CASSWDRVKNEQYF
clone size: many; J gene: TRBJ2-7; D gene: -; V gene: TRBV24-1; CDR3 DNA: TGTGCCACCAGTGGTACCGGGGCCAAGGACTCCTACGAGCAGTACTTC; CDR3 protein: CATSGTGAKDSYEQYF
clone size: many; J gene: TRBJ2-7; D gene: TRBD2; V gene: TRBV7-6; CDR3 DNA: TGTGCCAGCAGCTTAAGCCCTCCAGGTCGGGTAGCGGGAGGGCCCTACGAGCAGTACTTC; CDR3 protein: CASSLSPPGRVAGGPYEQYF
clone size: many; J gene: TRBJ2-6; D gene: -; V gene: TRBV19; CDR3 DNA: TGTGCCAGTACCAATGGGGCAGGGGCCAACGTCCTGACTTTC; CDR3 protein: CASTNGAGANVLTF
clone size: many; J gene: TRBJ2-7; D gene: TRBD2; V gene: TRBV13; CDR3 DNA: TGTGCCAGCAGCTATGCGGGACTAGCGGGGGGAACCTACGAGCAGTACTTC; CDR3 protein: CASSYAGLAGGTYEQYF
clone size: many; J gene: TRBJ1-6; D gene: TRBD1; V gene: TRBV14; CDR3 DNA: TGTGCCAGCAGCCAACTGGGACAGGGAAATTCACCCCTCCACTTT; CDR3 protein: CASSQLGQGNSPLHF
clone size: many; J gene: TRBJ1-2; D gene: TRBD1; V gene: TRBV6-5; CDR3 DNA: TGTGCCAGCAGTAATGACAGGGTCGACTATGGCTACACCTTC; CDR3 protein: CASSNDRVDYGYTF
clone size: many; J gene: TRBJ2-7; D gene: -; V gene: TRBV20-1; CDR3 DNA: TGCAGTGCTAAACTCTACGAGCAGTACTTC; CDR3 protein: CSAKLYEQYF
clone size: -; J gene: TRBJ2-3; D gene: TRBD2; V gene: TRBV30; CDR3 DNA: TGTGCTGGAACATTAGCGGGGGGGTATACAGATACGCAGTATTTT; CDR3 protein: CAGTLAGGYTDTQYF
clone size: -; J gene: TRBJ1-6; D gene: -; V gene: TRBV5-1; CDR3 DNA: TGCGCCAGCAGTCAAACTCCAACCCCCCACTTT; CDR3 protein: CASSQTPTPHF
clone size: -; J gene: TRBJ2-2; D gene: TRBD2; V gene: TRBV3-1; CDR3 DNA: TGCGCCGGCAGCCAAGGCACCGCGGGGGGCACCGGGGAGCTGTTTTTT; CDR3 protein: CAGSQGTAGGTGELFF
clone size: many; J gene: TRBJ1-3; D gene: -; V gene: TRBV11-2; CDR3 DNA: TGTGCCAGCAGCCCGAAGCTTCGCTCTGGAAACACCATATATTTT; CDR3 protein: CASSPKLRSGNTIYF
clone size: -; J gene: TRBJ1-2; D gene: -; V gene: TRBV5-1; CDR3 DNA: TGCGCCAGCAGCTTTCTCCCTAAGATACACGGGACACCCAACTATGGCTACACCTTC; CDR3 protein: CASSFLPKIHGTPNYGYTF
clone size: few; J gene: TRBJ1-1; D gene: -; V gene: TRBV2; CDR3 DNA: TGTGCCAGCAGGGGGGGGAAGGGGAACACTGAAGCTTTCTTT; CDR3 protein: CASRGGKGNTEAFF
clone size: many; J gene: TRBJ2-7; D gene: TRBD2; V gene: TRBV14; CDR3 DNA: TGTGCCAGCAGCCGACGGGGGGGAACCTACGAGCAGTACTTC; CDR3 protein: CASSRRGGTYEQYF
clone size: -; J gene: TRBJ1-1; D gene: -; V gene: TRBV7-2; CDR3 DNA: TGTGCCAGCAGCTTACCAGGGGCCGGTAACACTGAAGCTTTCTTT; CDR3 protein: CASSLPGAGNTEAFF
clone size: -; J gene: TRBJ1-6; D gene: -; V gene: TRBV2; CDR3 DNA: TGTGCCAGCAGTGATCAGGCTACGAGTTCACCCCTCCACTTT; CDR3 protein: CASSDQATSSPLHF
clone size: many; J gene: TRBJ1-2; D gene: -; V gene: TRBV6-6; CDR3 DNA: TGTGCCAGCAGTTTCGTAGGGCAGGACCACTATGGCTACACCTTC; CDR3 protein: CASSFVGQDHYGYTF
clone size: -; J gene: TRBJ2-5; D gene: -; V gene: TRBV11-2; CDR3 DNA: TGTGCCAGCAGCTTAGTGCCGGATTCACCAGAGACCCAGTACTTC; CDR3 protein: CASSLVPDSPETQYF
clone size: -; J gene: TRBJ2-1; D gene: -; V gene: TRBV5-1; CDR3 DNA: TGCGCCAGCGGCTTTAGGGGGCGCGGGGATGAGCAGTTCTTC; CDR3 protein: CASGFRGRGDEQFF
clone size: once; J gene: TRBJ2-7; D gene: -; V gene: TRBV20-1; CDR3 DNA: TGCAGTGCCCAGGCTTACGAGCAGTACTTC; CDR3 protein: CSAQAYEQYF
clone size: few; J gene: TRBJ2-3; D gene: TRBD1; V gene: TRBV6-4; CDR3 DNA: TGTGCCAGCAGTGACTCTAGACAGGGGGCAGATACGCAGTATTTT; CDR3 protein: CASSDSRQGADTQYF
clone size: -; J gene: TRBJ2-3; D gene: TRBD1; V gene: TRBV7-6; CDR3 DNA: TGTGCCAGCAGCGCGAGGGACAGGGGGACCAGCATTGCAGATACGCAGTATTTT; CDR3 protein: CASSARDRGTSIADTQYF
clone size: -; J gene: TRBJ1-5; D gene: TRBD1; V gene: TRBV7-6; CDR3 DNA: TGTGCCAGCAGAAGACAGGGGGCCCCCAATCAGCCCCAGCATTTT; CDR3 protein: CASRRQGAPNQPQHF
clone size: -; J gene: TRBJ2-1; D gene: -; V gene: TRBV12-3/TRBV12-4; CDR3 DNA: TGTGCCAGCAGTTTCTCGGGAACGCGGGGTGAGCAGTTCTTC; CDR3 protein: CASSFSGTRGEQFF
clone size: many; J gene: TRBJ2-3; D gene: -; V gene: TRBV6-5; CDR3 DNA: TGTGCTTCGTGGGGGGCGGGGGGCACAGATACGCAGTATTTT; CDR3 protein: CASWGAGGTDTQYF
clone size: -; J gene: TRBJ2-3; D gene: -; V gene: TRBV3-1; CDR3 DNA: TGTGCCAGCAGCCAAACAGGGTTTAGGACAGATACGCAGTATTTT; CDR3 protein: CASSQTGFRTDTQYF
clone size: many; J gene: TRBJ1-2; D gene: TRBD1; V gene: TRBV3-1; CDR3 DNA: TGTGCCAGCAGCCAAGGGTACAGGGGAGGCGGCTACACCTTC; CDR3 protein: CASSQGYRGGGYTF
clone size: -; J gene: TRBJ1-5; D gene: -; V gene: TRBV7-8; CDR3 DNA: TGTGCCAGCAGCTTAGCAGGGAGCAATCAGCCCCAGCATTTT; CDR3 protein: CASSLAGSNQPQHF
clone size: many; J gene: TRBJ1-5; D gene: -; V gene: TRBV20-1; CDR3 DNA: TGCAGTGCTAGAGATGTACGGGGATACAATCAGCCCCAGCATTTT; CDR3 protein: CSARDVRGYNQPQHF
clone size: -; J gene: TRBJ2-6; D gene: TRBD1; V gene: TRBV5-4; CDR3 DNA: TGTGCCAGCAGCCGGGACAGGAAGAACACTGAAGCTTTC; CDR3 protein: CASSRDRKNTEAF
clone size: many; J gene: TRBJ1-2; D gene: -; V gene: TRBV15; CDR3 DNA: TGTGCCACCAGCAGTTTCCCGAGTCCAAACTATGGCTACACCTTC; CDR3 protein: CATSSFPSPNYGYTF
clone size: -; J gene: TRBJ1-1; D gene: -; V gene: TRBV6-1; CDR3 DNA: TGTGCCAGCAGTGAAACTTTTGAAGCTTTCTTT; CDR3 protein: CASSETFEAFF
clone size: -; J gene: TRBJ2-6; D gene: -; V gene: TRBV6-5; CDR3 DNA: TGTGCCAGCAGTCACATGGGGACGGGGGCCAACGTCCTGACTTTC; CDR3 protein: CASSHMGTGANVLTF
clone size: -; J gene: TRBJ1-1; D gene: -; V gene: TRBV3-1; CDR3 DNA: TGTGCCAGCAGCCAAGTCGCATTGAACACTGAAGCTTTCTTT; CDR3 protein: CASSQVALNTEAFF
clone size: many; J gene: TRBJ1-6; D gene: -; V gene: TRBV3-1; CDR3 DNA: TGTGCAGCAGGAATGTTTTTAGGGGGGGCGCAGGAAAATTCACCCCTCCACTTT; CDR3 protein: CAAGMFLGGAQENSPLHF
clone size: many; J gene: TRBJ2-5; D gene: -; V gene: TRBV11-3; CDR3 DNA: TGTGCCAGCAGCGTAGAGCCCATGGGGGCCCAGTACTTC; CDR3 protein: CASSVEPMGAQYF
clone size: few; J gene: TRBJ2-5; D gene: TRBD1; V gene: TRBV28; CDR3 DNA: TGTGCCAGCAGTTTCGGGGACAGATTCGAGACCCAGTACTTC; CDR3 protein: CASSFGDRFETQYF
clone size: few; J gene: TRBJ2-5; D gene: -; V gene: TRBV5-4; CDR3 DNA: TGTGCCAGCAGCTCAAGACAAACCCAAGAGACCCAGTACTTC; CDR3 protein: CASSSRQTQETQYF
clone size: many; J gene: TRBJ2-7; D gene: -; V gene: TRBV9; CDR3 DNA: TGTGCCAGCAGCCCCGCAAGTTCTTTTGGCGAGCAGTACTTC; CDR3 protein: CASSPASSFGEQYF
clone size: many; J gene: TRBJ2-3; D gene: TRBD2; V gene: TRBV5-6; CDR3 DNA: TGTGCCAGCAGCCGTTGGAGTGGACTAGGGGACACAGATACGCAGTATTTT; CDR3 protein: CASSRWSGLGDTDTQYF
clone size: many; J gene: TRBJ2-5; D gene: -; V gene: TRBV5-8; CDR3 DNA: TGTGCCAGCAGCTTGGTTCGACCAGCGTGGGAGACCCAGTACTTC; CDR3 protein: CASSLVRPAWETQYF
clone size: few; J gene: TRBJ1-5; D gene: -; V gene: TRBV28; CDR3 DNA: TGTGCCAGCAGTTTGGGTCTAACTAGCAATCAGCCCCAGCATTTT; CDR3 protein: CASSLGLTSNQPQHF
clone size: -; J gene: TRBJ1-4; D gene: TRBD1; V gene: TRBV7-9; CDR3 DNA: TGTGCCAGCAGCTTAGGTGGGACAGCTAATGAAAAACTGTTTTTT; CDR3 protein: CASSLGGTANEKLFF
clone size: many; J gene: TRBJ2-7; D gene: -; V gene: TRBV19; CDR3 DNA: TGTGCCAGTAGTTTAAAAGGGACGGAATCCTACGAGCAGTACTTC; CDR3 protein: CASSLKGTESYEQYF
clone size: -; J gene: TRBJ2-2; D gene: TRBD2; V gene: TRBV6-5; CDR3 DNA: TGTGCCAGCAGTTACTCCGCCGGGGGGTCCCCGAACACCGGGGAGCTGTTTTTT; CDR3 protein: CASSYSAGGSPNTGELFF
clone size: -; J gene: TRBJ2-1; D gene: -; V gene: TRBV6-5; CDR3 DNA: TGTGCCAGCAGTTACTCACCGGACACTTCCTACAATGAGCAGTTCTTC; CDR3 protein: CASSYSPDTSYNEQFF
clone size: many; J gene: TRBJ2-2; D gene: -; V gene: TRBV6-6; CDR3 DNA: TGTGCCAGCAGGCCCGGGACCCAGTTCAACTCCGGGGAGCTGTTTTTT; CDR3 protein: CASRPGTQFNSGELFF
clone size: many; J gene: TRBJ2-7; D gene: TRBD2; V gene: TRBV6-5; CDR3 DNA: TGTGCCAGCAGTGGCTGGGGTCGGAGCGGGAGCTACGAGCAGTACTTC; CDR3 protein: CASSGWGRSGSYEQYF
clone size: -; J gene: TRBJ2-3; D gene: -; V gene: TRBV20-1; CDR3 DNA: TGCAGTGCTAGGTCAGGAACCACAGATACGCAGTATTTT; CDR3 protein: CSARSGTTDTQYF
clone size: many; J gene: TRBJ2-1; D gene: -; V gene: TRBV3-1; CDR3 DNA: TGTGCCAGCAGCCCTCATATCGGGAGCTCCTACAATGAGCAGTTCTTC; CDR3 protein: CASSPHIGSSYNEQFF
clone size: many; J gene: TRBJ1-2; D gene: -; V gene: TRBV20-1; CDR3 DNA: TGCAGTGCTTACAGCACCCCGGGCTACACCTTC; CDR3 protein: CSAYSTPGYTF